This T cell receptor (beta chain) comes out of a study of T-cell reconstitution after alpha-beta-depleted transplantation in children. This clonotype was seen repeatedly, ten times or more. Molecular barcoding with unique molecular identifiers was used for the TCRbeta library. TCRdb re-analysed the PCR reads in MiXCR, keeping a single row per CDR3 protein. Of some 350,000 distinct CDR3 sequences listed, about 16% are singletons. Sequenced here: PBMCs, mostly from graft donor cells, sampled 360 days after TCRalphabeta/CD19-depleted stem cell transplant. The clonotype was recovered from a male patient aged 2 to 9 who had a stem cell transplant for acute lymphoblastic leukemia, so the T cells may come from the graft donor.

CDR3 region: CASSDRMGDTQYF. The CDR3 nucleotides are TGTGCCAGCTCCGACAGGATGGGGGATACGCAGTATTTT. The V gene is TRBV25-1, the J gene TRBJ2-3; D may be TRBD1 (6 bases). Trimming left V 8 bases short and J 6 bases short, with 15 bases between. Germline V gene data show CDR1 as MGHDK and CDR2 as SYGVNS. The CDR3 spans 13 residues. The complete variable domain, with remaining parts taken from reference TRBV25-1 and TRBJ2-3, reads EADIYQTPRYLVIGTGKKITLECSQTMGHDKMYWYQQDPGMELHLIHYSYGVNSTEKGDLSSESTVSRIRTEHFPLTLESARPSHTSQYLCASSDRMGDTQYFGPGTRLTVL.